The sequence of this T cell receptor beta chain was determined in a study of blood T cell repertoires in COVID-19 (dated by TCRdb to the early 2020s). Notes on the research overall: Samples covering the acute and convalescent phases of COVID-19 were provided by collaborators in the United States, Italy and Spain. The prospective study material was composed of cDNA or gDNA derived from T cells, B-cell-depleted T cells, or PBMCs. The dataset comprised deeply sampled blood TCRbeta repertoires from subjects exposed to, actively infected with, or recovered from COVID-19. The repertoires were made available in a free public database intended to serve as a resource for research on the immune response to SARS-CoV-2. The samples were drawn from two sources: the first 160 participants of the ongoing ImmuneRACE study, and about 1,300 subjects contributed by 6 global collaborators. Nearly every sample came with metadata listing a de-identified subject ID, COVID-19 status, age in years and sex. HLA class I and class II types, where available, came from metadata supplied by the sample provider rather than from assay-based typing. On the study overall, not on this receptor specifically: Clinical and demographic metadata were provided uncurated, with the amount varying by source and participant.

The CDR3 numbers 16 residues from cysteine through phenylalanine. The DNA shown is the 48-base CDR3, in frame from base 1. The germline V gene specifies KGHDR as CDR1 and SFDVKD as CDR2. Cut back by 3 bases and 2 bases, the V and J ends lie 15 bases apart. The immunoSEQ Assay, a bias-controlled multiplex PCR, was used to amplify TCRbeta CDR3 regions from genomic DNA. The study's processing was this. The number of nucleated cells in each sample was estimated by amplification of reference gene primers within the assay. To quantify the absolute abundance of each unique TCRbeta CDR3 rearrangement, sequence reads were collapsed and filtered. For each sample, productive Simpson clonality was calculated as the square root of Simpson's diversity index over productive rearrangements. TCRdb took this table from immuneACCESS and kept in-frame rearrangements with V and J called. Such tables lack part of the clones; where checked against another copy, unresolved V genes explain under half of the gap, and the rest is unexplained. V, J and clone size are taken as reported in that table, and D and trimming were inferred from the DNA itself. The sample yields about 31,000 clones; about 89% were counted once. Of the sample, approximately 5% is held by the ten largest clones.

As regards this clone: Which antigen it targets is not known. The sample holds no much larger clone one base away, and base qualities are not on file.

Each collaborating institution followed its own protocols to collect whole blood in K2EDTA tubes. For TCRbeta analysis, collaborators shipped samples in one of three forms: frozen whole blood, isolated PBMCs, or DNA extracted from either of those sample types. The rearrangement combines TRBV24-1 with TRBJ2-5; D gene: possibly TRBD1, on 5 matching bases. The material sequenced was peripheral blood. This receptor was obtained from a human donor in a cohort sampled during active COVID-19. In nucleotides, the sequence is TGTGCCACCAGTGATGCCCCCCCAGGGAAACAAGAGACCCAGTACTTC. This codes for CATSDAPPGKQETQYF.